These 16 T cell receptor beta chains came from one sample sequenced in a study of T-cell memory formation after mild COVID-19. TCRdb recomputed calls from the 5' RACE reads with MiXCR, one row per CDR3 protein. The sample records 250,000 to 300,000 distinct CDR3 sequences, around 15% being singletons. Sequences were obtained from PBMCs or a T cell subset sorted from them (not recorded which). These receptors originate from a man aged 18-30 years who had mild COVID-19 (a few samples of this study predate the infection). Cell type and time point are not known.

This clonotype has ten or more counts. The rearrangement uses TRBV4-3 and TRBJ1-1; a weak D match, TRBD1 (5 bases). Trimming cost V 1 base and J 1 base, with 16 bases left between them. This CDR3 is built from 17 residues. Germline V gene lookup returns CDR1 LGHNA and CDR2 YSLEER. CDR3 protein: CASSQARGVQGNTEAFF. The CDR3 DNA sequence: TGCGCCAGCAGCCAAGCTCGAGGGGTGCAGGGGAACACTGAAGCTTTCTTT.

This clonotype was counted only a few times. This chain links TRBV12-3 or TRBV12-4 with TRBJ1-1; tentative D call: TRBD1 (5 bases). V was pared by 1 base and J by 5 bases, with 17 bases between. The CDR3 spans 16 residues. CDR3 coding DNA: TGTGCCAGCAGTTTAGGAGGTTCAGGGACGCCAACTGAAGCTTTCTTT. As protein: CASSLGGSGTPTEAFF.

The V gene is TRBV11-2, the J gene TRBJ2-1, with 7 bases identical to TRBD1. Germline assignment: CDR1 SGHAT and CDR2 FQNNGV. This CDR3 spans 16 amino acids. The junction had 8 bases not matched to a gene; V was cut back by 6 bases and J by 0 bases. CDR3 coding DNA: TGTGCCAGCAGTTCTCCGGGACAGAGCTCCTACAATGAGCAGTTCTTC. Amino acid sequence: CASSSPGQSSYNEQFF.

The rearrangement joins TRBV6-5 to TRBJ1-1, with D perhaps TRBD1 (6 bases). In germline, CDR1 is MNHEY, CDR2 SVGAGI. Trimming left V 6 bases short and J 3 bases short, with 20 bases between. The CDR3 contains 16 residues. CDR3 nucleotides: TGTGCCAGCAGATTGGGGCAGGGGCCGGGTGACACTGAAGCTTTCTTT. Its protein is CASRLGQGPGDTEAFF.

This clonotype was seen a handful of times. The chain employs TRBV6-6 and TRBJ1-2; no reliable D call. Per germline, CDR1 MNHNY and CDR2 SVGAGI (reference sequence). The CDR3 sequence is 10 residues long. Trimming cost V 5 bases and J 7 bases, with 5 bases left between them. In DNA, the CDR3 is TGTGCCAGCAGTATGGGTGGCTACACCTTC. Translating gives CASSMGGYTF.

A few counts support this clonotype. The chain combines TRBV2 with TRBJ1-1; D gene unclear. The germline CDR1 and CDR2 sequences are SNHLY and FYNNEI. The V end was cut by 4 bases, the J end by 1 base, with 13 bases between. The CDR3 extends over 15 amino acids. CDR3 coding DNA: TGTGCCAGCAGTGTCATGGCAGGTTGGAACACTGAAGCTTTCTTT. It yields the protein CASSVMAGWNTEAFF.

This clonotype was seen a few times. J is TRBJ1-5 and V is TRBV5-6; 8 nucleotides line up with TRBD1. The CDR3 loop spans 15 amino acids. V trimming: 4 bases; J trimming: 0 bases; junction bases outside the gene matches: 3. Germline CDR1 and CDR2: SGHDT and YYEEEE. This CDR3 reads CASSRTGYSNQPQHF. CDR3 coding DNA: TGTGCCAGCAGCCGGACAGGGTATAGCAATCAGCCCCAGCATTTT.

The rearrangement joins TRBV9 to TRBJ2-1, with D possibly matching TRBD1 (6 bases). Per germline, CDR1 SGDLS and CDR2 YYNGEE. V was clipped by 0 bases and J by 4 bases, with 8 bases between them. This CDR3 comprises 14 residues. The CDR3 DNA is TGTGCCAGCAGCGTAGCCGGGACATACAATGAGCAGTTCTTC. Protein product: CASSVAGTYNEQFF.

This rearrangement joins TRBV6-5 to TRBJ1-1; D remains ambiguous. The ends were cut back, 0 bases at V and 3 bases at J, with 11 bases in the middle. This CDR3 has 15 amino acids. Germline lookup yields CDR1 MNHEY and CDR2 SVGAGI. DNA of the CDR3: TGTGCCAGCAGTTACTCCGGCGCAGCCGACACTGAAGCTTTCTTT. Translated: CASSYSGAADTEAFF.

The chain recombines TRBV7-3 with TRBJ2-1, with D uncertain. The V gene lost 4 bases and the J gene lost 8 bases, with 12 bases spanning the gap. The CDR3 length is 13 residues. Looked up from germline, CDR1 is SGHTA and CDR2 is FQGTGA. In DNA, the CDR3 is TGTGCCAGCAGCTCGCCGCCGTCGGATGAGCAGTTCTTC. Translated, it gives CASSSPPSDEQFF.

Here the CDR3 reads CASSLIGAAFF. The CDR3 region has the DNA TGTGCCAGCAGCTTAATTGGGGCAGCTTTCTTT. This chain connects TRBV7-2 to TRBJ1-1; TRBD1 is a possible D gene (5 bases). Germline CDR1 and CDR2: SGHTA and FQGNSA. V gave up 2 bases and J gave up 10 bases, with 8 bases separating them. The CDR3 contains 11 residues.

The V gene is TRBV28, the J gene TRBJ1-4; no clear D gene. This CDR3 contains 15 residues. Germline assignment: CDR1 MDHEN and CDR2 SYDVKM. V dropped 3 bases and J dropped 4 bases, with 12 bases sitting between them. For the CDR3, the DNA is TGTGCCAGCAGTTTGGGTGGCAGGCATAATGAAAAACTGTTTTTT. Translating gives CASSLGGRHNEKLFF.

This clonotype appeared a single time. The rearrangement links TRBV10-3 to TRBJ1-3, with D perhaps matching TRBD1 (5 bases). V lost 8 bases, J lost 0 bases, and 17 bases lay in between. This CDR3 contains 16 residues. Germline V CDR1 and CDR2: ENHRY, SYGVKD. CDR3 in DNA: TGTGCCATCGGCGGGGGGGTACAGAGCTCTGGAAACACCATATATTTT. It codes for CAIGGGVQSSGNTIYF.

A few counts support this clonotype. This chain uses TRBV20-1 with TRBJ1-4; D not certain. Per germline, CDR1 DFQATT and CDR2 SNEGSKA (reference sequence). V lost 1 base, J lost 7 bases, and 1 base lay in between. The CDR3 runs to 10 residues. Here the CDR3 reads CSARAEKLFF. CDR3 sequence (DNA): TGCAGTGCTAGAGCTGAAAAACTGTTTTTT.

CDR3 region: CASSEFKVGYTF. The CDR3 DNA follows: TGCGCCAGCAGTGAGTTTAAGGTCGGCTACACCTTC. The chain has TRBV10-1 and TRBJ1-2; no clear D gene. CDR1 and CDR2 (germline): WNHNN, SYGVQD (reference sequence). Deletions cut 1 base from V and 8 bases from J, with 8 bases between. This CDR3 contains 12 residues.

This clonotype came up a few times. The chain is built from TRBV7-9 and TRBJ1-1; D might be TRBD1 (5 bases). V lost 2 bases and J lost 1, with 17 bases in between. Germline values: CDR1 SEHNR, CDR2 FQNEAQ (reference sequence). This CDR3 is 17 amino acids long. The CDR3 coding sequence is TGTGCCAGCAGCTTACTTCTCGGGAGGGGTCGGAACACTGAAGCTTTCTTT. Amino acid sequence: CASSLLLGRGRNTEAFF.